Shown below are 3 T cell receptor beta chains from a single sample sequenced in a study of beta chain features in type 1 diabetes. Expressed TCRB transcripts were sequenced, since all the RNA that had been isolated was reverse transcribed. The repertoire was sequenced with immunoSEQ multiplex PCR; TCRdb's copy has only in-frame clones and lacks some. This sample yields roughly 330,000 clones, of which 9.5% to 11% are seen a single time; about 0.014% belongs to the top ten. Specimen: naive CD4+ T cells from blood. The receptor source for this set is a woman in her thirties in good health.

J is TRBJ2-3 and V is TRBV2, with D unresolved. Germline lookup yields CDR1 SNHLY and CDR2 FYNNEI. The CDR3 spans 14 residues. Trimming left V 5 bases short and J 3 bases short, with 12 bases between. CDR3 residues: CASSRVRSTDTQYF. CDR3 nucleotide sequence: TGTGCCAGCAGTCGGGTTAGGAGTACAGATACGCAGTATTTT.

Remarks on this clone: The same CDR3 is also encoded by other DNA sequences in this sample. The V gene is TRBV7-9, the J gene TRBJ2-5; the match to TRBD2 covers 15 bases. This CDR3 has 16 residues. Germline values: CDR1 SEHNR, CDR2 FQNEAQ (reference sequence). V dropped 5 bases and J dropped 2; count of bases not matched to a gene: 3. The DNA for the CDR3 is TGTGCCAGCAGCCCGGGACTAGCGGGAGGACAAGAGACCCAGTACTTC. It translates to CASSPGLAGGQETQYF. Full variable domain (remainder filled in from reference TRBV7-9 and TRBJ2-5): DTGVSQNPRHKITKRGQNVTFRCDPISEHNRLYWYRQTLGQGPEFLTYFQNEAQLEKSRLLSDRFSAERPKGSFSTLEIQRTEQGDSAMYLCASSPGLAGGQETQYFGPGTRLLVL.

As for this clone: Compared with germline, one end of the junction differs, possibly owing to a read error. The gene calls are TRBV4-1 and TRBJ1-4; 7 nucleotides align to TRBD1. CDR1 is MGHRA and CDR2 is YSYEKL in the germline V gene. The CDR3 has 16 residues. For the CDR3, the DNA is TGCGCCAGCAGCCAAGATGGGGTAGGGGGCAATGGAAAACTGTTTTTT. The encoded protein is CASSQDGVGGNGKLFF.